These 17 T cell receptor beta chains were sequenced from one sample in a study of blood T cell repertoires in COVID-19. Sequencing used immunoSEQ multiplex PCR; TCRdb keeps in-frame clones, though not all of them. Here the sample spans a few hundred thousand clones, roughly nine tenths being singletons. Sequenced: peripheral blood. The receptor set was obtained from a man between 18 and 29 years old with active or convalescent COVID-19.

This CDR3 reads CASSSGQIGYNSPLHF. The CDR3 DNA is TGTGCCAGCAGCTCGGGACAGATTGGGTATAATTCACCCCTCCACTTT. The rearrangement links TRBV7-9 to TRBJ1-6; the match to TRBD1 covers 7 bases. CDR1 and CDR2 (germline): SEHNR, FQNEAQ (reference sequence). The CDR3 covers 16 residues. The V segment lost 4 bases and the J segment 4 bases; nucleotides outside the gene matches: 7.

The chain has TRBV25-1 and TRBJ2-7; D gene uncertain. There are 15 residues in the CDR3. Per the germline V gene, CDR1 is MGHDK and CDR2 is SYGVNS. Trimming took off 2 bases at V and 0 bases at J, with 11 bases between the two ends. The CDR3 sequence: CASSENLADSYEQYF. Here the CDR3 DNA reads TGTGCCAGCAGTGAAAACTTGGCGGACTCCTACGAGCAGTACTTC.

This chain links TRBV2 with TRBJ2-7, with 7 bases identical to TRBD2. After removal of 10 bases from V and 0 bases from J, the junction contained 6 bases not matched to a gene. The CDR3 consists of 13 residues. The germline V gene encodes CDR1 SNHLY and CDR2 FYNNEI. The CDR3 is CATPSGPSYEQYF. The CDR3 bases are TGTGCCACCCCTAGCGGTCCCTCCTACGAGCAGTACTTC.

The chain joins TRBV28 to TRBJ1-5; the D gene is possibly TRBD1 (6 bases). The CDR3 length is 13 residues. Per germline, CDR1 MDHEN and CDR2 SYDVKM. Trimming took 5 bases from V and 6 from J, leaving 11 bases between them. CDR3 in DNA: TGTGCCAGCAGTCCAGGGGATGGTCAGCCCCAGCATTTT. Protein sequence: CASSPGDGQPQHF.

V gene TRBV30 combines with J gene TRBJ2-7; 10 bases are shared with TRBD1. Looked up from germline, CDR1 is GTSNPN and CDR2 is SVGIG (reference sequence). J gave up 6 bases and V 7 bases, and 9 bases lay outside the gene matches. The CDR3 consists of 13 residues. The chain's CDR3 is CAFRGTGVREQYF. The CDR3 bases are TGTGCCTTTAGGGGGACAGGGGTCCGCGAGCAGTACTTC.

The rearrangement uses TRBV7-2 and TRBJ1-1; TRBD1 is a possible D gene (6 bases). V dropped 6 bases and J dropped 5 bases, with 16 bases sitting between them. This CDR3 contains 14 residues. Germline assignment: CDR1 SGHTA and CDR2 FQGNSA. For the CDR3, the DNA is TGTGCCAGCAGAAACCGACAGGTCCCGACTGAAGCTTTCTTT. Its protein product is CASRNRQVPTEAFF.

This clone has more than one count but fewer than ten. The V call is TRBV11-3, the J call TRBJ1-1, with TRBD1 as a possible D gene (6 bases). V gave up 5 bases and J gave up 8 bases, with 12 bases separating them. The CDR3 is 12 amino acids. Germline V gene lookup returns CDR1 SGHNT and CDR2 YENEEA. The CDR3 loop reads CASSPHTGEAFF. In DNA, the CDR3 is TGTGCCAGCAGCCCACACACAGGGGAAGCTTTCTTT.

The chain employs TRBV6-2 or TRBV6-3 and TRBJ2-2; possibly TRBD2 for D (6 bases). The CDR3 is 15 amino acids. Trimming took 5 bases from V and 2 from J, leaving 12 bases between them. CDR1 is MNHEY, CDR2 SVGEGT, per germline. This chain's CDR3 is CASSLRGINTGELFF. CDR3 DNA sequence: TGTGCCAGCAGTCTCCGGGGGATAAACACCGGGGAGCTGTTTTTT.

The CDR3 reads CASSSMGGESSYNEQFF. CDR3 nucleotide sequence: TGTGCCAGCAGTTCAATGGGCGGGGAAAGCTCCTACAATGAGCAGTTCTTC. The V call is TRBV28, the J call TRBJ2-1; TRBD2 is a possible D gene (6 bases). CDR1 is MDHEN and CDR2 is SYDVKM in the germline V gene. The length of the CDR3 is 17 residues. Trimming cost V 4 bases and J 0 bases, with 16 bases left between them.

The CDR3 nucleotides read TGTGCCAGCAGTTTGGGAGAGGGCAATTCACCCCTCCACTTT. Its protein product is CASSLGEGNSPLHF. The rearrangement links TRBV27 to TRBJ1-6; D call uncertain. This CDR3 comprises 14 residues. Trimming cost V 3 bases and J 7 bases, with 10 bases left between them. Germline assignment: CDR1 MNHEY and CDR2 SMNVEV (reference sequence).

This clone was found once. Here the CDR3 reads CASSLGQGASGELFF. The CDR3 nucleotides are TGTGCCAGCAGCTTAGGGCAGGGGGCGTCCGGGGAGCTGTTTTTT. The V gene is TRBV7-3, the J gene TRBJ2-2; 8 bases are shared with TRBD1. The germline V gene has CDR1 SGHTA and CDR2 FQGTGA. J lost 6 bases, V lost 2 bases, and 5 bases had no gene match. This CDR3 has 15 amino acids.

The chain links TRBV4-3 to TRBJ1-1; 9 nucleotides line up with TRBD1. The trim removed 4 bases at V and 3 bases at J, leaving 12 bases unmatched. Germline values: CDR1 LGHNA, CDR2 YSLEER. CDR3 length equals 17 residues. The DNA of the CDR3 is TGCGCCAGCAGCCCGCAAATCCAGGGACAGGGTTACACTGAAGCTTTCTTT. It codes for CASSPQIQGQGYTEAFF.

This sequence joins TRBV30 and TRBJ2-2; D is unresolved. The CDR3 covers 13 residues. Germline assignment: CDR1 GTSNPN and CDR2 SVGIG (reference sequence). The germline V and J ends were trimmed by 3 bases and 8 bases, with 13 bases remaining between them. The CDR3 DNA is TGTGCCTGGAGCCTGATGAACGGGGGGGAGCTGTTTTTT. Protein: CAWSLMNGGELFF.

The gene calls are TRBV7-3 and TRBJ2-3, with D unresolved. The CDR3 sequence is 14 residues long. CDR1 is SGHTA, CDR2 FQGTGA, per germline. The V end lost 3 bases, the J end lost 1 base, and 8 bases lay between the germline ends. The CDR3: CASSLTGGTDTQYF. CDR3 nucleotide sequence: TGTGCCAGCAGCTTGACGGGTGGCACAGATACGCAGTATTTT.

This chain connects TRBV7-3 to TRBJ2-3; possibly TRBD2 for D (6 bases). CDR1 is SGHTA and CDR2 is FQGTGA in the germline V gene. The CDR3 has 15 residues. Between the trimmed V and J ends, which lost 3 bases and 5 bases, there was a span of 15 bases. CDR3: CASSFGGIIGDTQYF. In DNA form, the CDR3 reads TGTGCCAGCAGCTTCGGCGGGATTATCGGAGATACGCAGTATTTT.

CDR3 in amino acids: CASSDGWDSYNEQFF. The CDR3 DNA follows: TGTGCCAGCAGTGATGGTTGGGACAGTTACAATGAGCAGTTCTTC. This sequence joins TRBV6-1 and TRBJ2-1, with 7 positions matching TRBD1. Germline CDR1 and CDR2: MNHNS and SASEGT. The length of the CDR3 is 15 residues. The V segment lost 3 bases and the J segment 4 bases; nucleotides outside the gene matches: 6.

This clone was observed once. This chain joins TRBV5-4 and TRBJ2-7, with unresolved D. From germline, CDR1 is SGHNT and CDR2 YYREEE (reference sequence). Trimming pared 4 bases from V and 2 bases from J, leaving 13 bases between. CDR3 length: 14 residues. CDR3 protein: CASSPLGETYEQYF. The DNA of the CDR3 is TGTGCCAGCAGCCCTCTGGGCGAAACCTACGAGCAGTACTTC.